This T cell receptor (beta chain) was found in a study of shared clonotypes between healthy human individuals. Study observations and caveats: The study generally estimated greater richness for naive than memory subsets. Non-shared clonotypes were found to have lower generation probabilities than the clonotypes that were shared by all four of the sorted-subset donors.

Adults of Caucasian background living in Nashville, Tennessee made up all donors. The germline V gene has CDR1 SGHRS and CDR2 YFSETQ. The CDR3 covers 18 residues. The V and J ends lost 4 bases and 2 bases, in that order; junction bases with no gene match: 12. To note about this clone: Its matching antigen is unknown.

The repertoire was sequenced with immunoSEQ multiplex PCR; TCRdb's copy has only in-frame clones and lacks some. Among some 1.5 million clones, roughly 96% were seen once, and the ten largest hold approximately 1.1%. This TCR was recovered from a man aged 25 to 40 in good health. The sequenced sample consisted of naive CD4+ T cells sorted from blood. Subset noted: CD45RA+ positively selected. The J gene is TRBJ2-3, the V gene TRBV5-1; 11 bases are shared with TRBD2. The DNA for the CDR3 is TGCGCCAGCAGCCCGTTATCTGGGACTAGCGGATACACAGATACGCAGTATTTT. It translates to CASSPLSGTSGYTDTQYF.